This is a list of T cell receptor beta chains from one sample in a study of T cells in Graves' hyperthyroidism and ophthalmopathy. TCRdb analysed the multiplex PCR reads with MiXCR anew, one entry per CDR3 protein. The repertoire holds a few hundred thousand distinct CDR3 sequences, with around 42% as singletons. The sample consisted of peripheral blood or thyroid tissue (not recorded which). The origin of the receptors is a woman aged 18-29 years with Graves' hyperthyroidism. Each CDR3 is given with its conserved first and last residue. D genes are given only for firm matches. Only some rows state a clone size, as once, few, many or a class for expanded clones.

j_call: TRBJ2-3
clone_size: -
d_call: TRBD2
v_call: TRBV10-3
cdr3_aa: CAISESRLAGGIGGTDTQYF
cdr3_nt: TGTGCCATCAGTGAGTCAAGGCTAGCGGGAGGAATAGGAGGCACAGATACGCAGTATTTT

j_call: TRBJ2-1
clone_size: -
d_call: -
v_call: TRBV5-1
cdr3_aa: CASSLVSGFINEQFF
cdr3_nt: TGCGCCAGCAGCTTGGTTAGCGGCTTTATCAATGAGCAGTTCTTC

j_call: TRBJ2-6
clone_size: -
d_call: -
v_call: TRBV15
cdr3_aa: CAWRRGAGANVLTF
cdr3_nt: TGTGCCTGGCGTCGTGGGGCTGGGGCCAACGTCCTGACTTTC

j_call: TRBJ2-1
clone_size: -
d_call: TRBD1
v_call: TRBV10-3
cdr3_aa: CAISGTGGIDNEQFF
cdr3_nt: TGTGCCATCAGTGGGACAGGGGGCATTGACAATGAGCAGTTCTTC

j_call: TRBJ2-7
clone_size: -
d_call: TRBD2
v_call: TRBV20-1
cdr3_aa: CSLTGLAGVDEQYF
cdr3_nt: TGCAGCCTAACGGGACTAGCGGGAGTGGACGAGCAGTACTTC

j_call: TRBJ1-1
clone_size: many
d_call: -
v_call: TRBV12-3/TRBV12-4
cdr3_aa: CASSLIGNTEAFF
cdr3_nt: TGTGCCAGCAGTTTGATAGGGAACACTGAAGCTTTCTTT

j_call: TRBJ2-5
clone_size: -
d_call: -
v_call: TRBV9
cdr3_aa: CASSVNGEPNQPQYF
cdr3_nt: TGTGCCAGCAGCGTAAACGGGGAGCCCAATCAGCCCCAGTACTTC

j_call: TRBJ2-7
clone_size: -
d_call: -
v_call: TRBV7-8
cdr3_aa: CASSLESGEQYF
cdr3_nt: TGTGCCAGCAGCTTAGAATCGGGTGAGCAGTACTTC

j_call: TRBJ1-1
clone_size: -
d_call: TRBD1
v_call: TRBV30
cdr3_aa: CAWSQGGAEAFF
cdr3_nt: TGTGCCTGGAGTCAGGGGGGAGCTGAAGCTTTCTTT

j_call: TRBJ2-7
clone_size: few
d_call: -
v_call: TRBV20-1
cdr3_aa: CSARDPGRRGHPYEQYF
cdr3_nt: TGCAGTGCTAGAGATCCGGGAAGGCGGGGCCACCCCTACGAGCAGTACTTC

j_call: TRBJ2-5
clone_size: -
d_call: -
v_call: TRBV20-1
cdr3_aa: CSARVSASSTDAQYF
cdr3_nt: TGCAGTGCTAGAGTCTCAGCCTCTAGCACAGATGCGCAGTACTTC

j_call: TRBJ2-7
clone_size: -
d_call: -
v_call: TRBV4-1
cdr3_aa: CASSQVPGYDYEQYF
cdr3_nt: TGCGCCAGCAGCCAAGTCCCCGGCTACGACTACGAGCAGTACTTC

j_call: TRBJ2-5
clone_size: -
d_call: -
v_call: TRBV2
cdr3_aa: CAALTPGKETQYF
cdr3_nt: TGTGCCGCACTTACCCCTGGCAAAGAGACCCAGTACTTC

j_call: TRBJ2-7
clone_size: -
d_call: TRBD1
v_call: TRBV4-3
cdr3_aa: CASSQTGNINLYEQYF
cdr3_nt: TGCGCCAGCAGCCAGACAGGGAATATTAACCTCTACGAGCAGTACTTC

j_call: TRBJ1-6
clone_size: -
d_call: TRBD1
v_call: TRBV6-1
cdr3_aa: CASSRRQGTVYNSPLHF
cdr3_nt: TGTGCCAGCAGCCGTAGACAGGGGACCGTATATAATTCACCCCTCCACTTT

j_call: TRBJ1-1
clone_size: many
d_call: -
v_call: TRBV11-2
cdr3_aa: CASSSLVGNTEAFF
cdr3_nt: TGTGCCAGCAGCTCACTTGTCGGGAACACTGAAGCTTTCTTT

j_call: TRBJ2-1
clone_size: few
d_call: -
v_call: TRBV7-3
cdr3_aa: CASSLTGGAGNEQFF
cdr3_nt: TGTGCCAGCAGCTTAACAGGGGGGGCGGGCAATGAGCAGTTCTTC

j_call: TRBJ1-1
clone_size: many
d_call: -
v_call: TRBV7-6
cdr3_aa: CASSLGQGVVPEAFF
cdr3_nt: TGTGCCAGCAGCTTAGGTCAGGGAGTAGTCCCTGAAGCTTTCTTT

j_call: TRBJ2-7
clone_size: -
d_call: TRBD2
v_call: TRBV29-1
cdr3_aa: CSGGLAGAGEQYF
cdr3_nt: TGCAGCGGGGGACTAGCGGGAGCCGGCGAGCAGTACTTC

j_call: TRBJ1-5
clone_size: many
d_call: -
v_call: TRBV20-1
cdr3_aa: CSASLMGTRNQPQHF
cdr3_nt: TGCAGTGCTAGTTTAATGGGTACGCGCAATCAGCCCCAGCATTTT

j_call: TRBJ2-2
clone_size: -
d_call: -
v_call: TRBV12-3/TRBV12-4
cdr3_aa: CASSLRGLFF
cdr3_nt: TGTGCCAGCAGTCTCAGGGGGCTGTTTTTT

j_call: TRBJ1-1
clone_size: -
d_call: TRBD1
v_call: TRBV10-3
cdr3_aa: CAISGDRGGLNTEAFF
cdr3_nt: TGTGCCATCAGTGGGGACAGGGGAGGCTTGAACACTGAAGCTTTCTTT

j_call: TRBJ2-6
clone_size: -
d_call: -
v_call: TRBV5-1
cdr3_aa: CASSLQPSGANVLTF
cdr3_nt: TGTGCCAGCAGCCTACAGCCCTCTGGGGCCAACGTCCTGACTTTC

j_call: TRBJ2-2
clone_size: many
d_call: TRBD2
v_call: TRBV2
cdr3_aa: CASSGGSGINTGELFF
cdr3_nt: TGTGCCAGCAGTGGAGGTAGCGGGATAAACACCGGGGAGCTGTTTTTT

j_call: TRBJ2-5
clone_size: -
d_call: TRBD1
v_call: TRBV20-1
cdr3_aa: CSARVLGEQGARETQYF
cdr3_nt: TGCAGTGCTAGAGTCTTGGGTGAGCAGGGGGCAAGAGAGACCCAGTACTTC

j_call: TRBJ1-1
clone_size: many
d_call: TRBD1
v_call: TRBV5-1
cdr3_aa: CASSLAVPDRGYVNTEAFF
cdr3_nt: TGCGCCAGCAGCTTGGCCGTCCCGGACAGGGGTTATGTGAACACTGAAGCTTTCTTT

j_call: TRBJ2-7
clone_size: few
d_call: TRBD2
v_call: TRBV4-1
cdr3_aa: CASSQRGTMTSGSYEQYF
cdr3_nt: TGCGCCAGCAGCCAGAGGGGAACGATGACTAGCGGGAGTTACGAGCAGTACTTC